This is a list of T cell receptor beta chains from one sample in a study of response to subunit inactivated influenza vaccine. From the RT-PCR reads, TCRdb called clonotypes with MiXCR, one entry per CDR3 protein. The table shows roughly 550,000 distinct CDR3 sequences, with 20% to 25% occurring only once. A further study also used this sample, focusing on T cells expressing NK-cell markers.

The sample in question was CD4+ T cells sorted from PBMCs, obtained approximately 13 days after vaccination. Receptor source: a man between 45 and 60 years old who received an inactivated influenza vaccine. Both conserved end residues are part of each CDR3. Each record gives: J gene, V gene, clone size, D gene, CDR3 length, CDR3 DNA, CDR3 protein. The D gene is left open where the match is weak. Clone size is stated in some rows and not others, as once, few, many or a class when expanded.

TRBJ2-7	TRBV7-2	.	TRBD1	13	TGTGCCAGCAGACCGGACAGGGGATACGAGCAGTACTTC	CASRPDRGYEQYF
TRBJ2-7	TRBV4-2	.	.	12	TGTGCCAGCAGCCCTCCGGAGGGCGAGCAGTACTTC	CASSPPEGEQYF
TRBJ2-3	TRBV7-9	.	.	16	TGTGCCAGCAGCTTCTCACTAGGGGGGGGACAAGATACGCAGTATTTT	CASSFSLGGGQDTQYF
TRBJ2-3	TRBV4-2	few	TRBD1	15	TGTGCCAGCAGCCAAGTCGGACAGGGTGCAGATACGCAGTATTTT	CASSQVGQGADTQYF
TRBJ2-1	TRBV28	few	TRBD2	16	TGTGCCAGCAGTTCCTCTAGCGTGGGAGGGTTCAATGAGCAGTTCTTC	CASSSSSVGGFNEQFF
TRBJ2-7	TRBV20-1	few	.	12	TGCAGTGCTAGAGATATCTCTTACGAGCAGTACTTC	CSARDISYEQYF
TRBJ2-7	TRBV5-1	few	.	14	TGCGCCAGCAGCTTGTCTGGGGGATCTCCTTATCCCCACTTC	CASSLSGGSPYPHF
TRBJ2-1	TRBV10-3	once	TRBD2	14	TGTGCCATCAGTGTTCAGCGGGGGGGGCATGAGCAGTTCTTC	CAISVQRGGHEQFF
TRBJ2-3	TRBV5-1	once	.	14	TGCGCCAGCATGGGGGGTGCTAGCACAGATACGCAGTATTTT	CASMGGASTDTQYF
TRBJ2-5	TRBV12-3/TRBV12-4	few	TRBD2	16	TGTGCCAGCAGCCCCGGACTAGCGGGGGGTTTAGAGACCCAGTACTTC	CASSPGLAGGLETQYF
TRBJ2-2	TRBV10-3	few	TRBD1	17	TGTGCCATCAGTGCCGGGGACAGGGGAACTCGGACCGGGGAGCTGTTTTTT	CAISAGDRGTRTGELFF
TRBJ2-2	TRBV7-9	.	.	14	TGTGCCAGCAGTTTTGTGCCGGGAACTGGGGAGCTGTTTTTT	CASSFVPGTGELFF
TRBJ2-7	TRBV5-5	once	.	17	TGTGCCAGCAGCTCCCCTGCGGGGCGGGGTTCCTCCTACGAGCAGTACTTC	CASSSPAGRGSSYEQYF
TRBJ1-1	TRBV29-1	.	.	14	TGCAGCGTTGTAAACCTTAGGGGGGACACTGAAGCTTCCTTT	CSVVNLRGDTEASF
TRBJ2-7	TRBV12-3/TRBV12-4	few	TRBD1	14	TGTGCCAGCAGGGAGACAGGGGCTTCCTACGAGCAGTACTTC	CASRETGASYEQYF
TRBJ1-2	TRBV7-9	.	TRBD1	15	TGTGCCAGCAGCGTCGGACAGGGGGCTGAGGGCGGCTACACCTTC	CASSVGQGAEGGYTF
TRBJ2-5	TRBV20-1	.	.	12	TGCAGTGCTAGTCGTCAGCAAGAGACCCAGTACTTC	CSASRQQETQYF
TRBJ2-3	TRBV5-1	.	TRBD2	15	TGCGCCAGCCGCCGGACTAGCGATACCAGGCATACGCAGTATTTT	CASRRTSDTRHTQYF
TRBJ2-6	TRBV6-2/TRBV6-3	.	TRBD2	17	TGTGCCAGCAGTTCCAGGGGCGGTAGCGGGAGAATGAGCGTCCTGACTTTC	CASSSRGGSGRMSVLTF
TRBJ2-3	TRBV5-1	many	TRBD2	16	TGCGCCAGCAGCCCGCTAGCGGGGGGGATAGGAGATACGCAGTATTTT	CASSPLAGGIGDTQYF
TRBJ2-7	TRBV7-8	.	TRBD1	16	TGTGCCAGCAGCTTAGGGGTTGGGACAGGCACCTACGAGCAGTACTTC	CASSLGVGTGTYEQYF
TRBJ2-2	TRBV5-1	few	TRBD2	17	TGCGCCAGCAGCCCAATGACTAGCGGCGCGAACACCGGGGAGCTGTTTTTT	CASSPMTSGANTGELFF
TRBJ2-7	TRBV29-1	many	.	13	TGCAGCGTAAGTCGGGAGCTTGGGTACGAGCAGTACTTC	CSVSRELGYEQYF
TRBJ2-1	TRBV24-1	.	TRBD1	16	TGTGCCACCAGTGAGCCCGGGACAGGGGTCTACAATGAGCAGTTCTTC	CATSEPGTGVYNEQFF
TRBJ2-5	TRBV7-2	few	.	15	TGTGCCAGCAGCTTAGTACCAGGGTTTGGAGAGACCCAGTACTTC	CASSLVPGFGETQYF
TRBJ1-6	TRBV4-3	.	.	15	TGCGCCAGCAGCCAAGATACGGGGTACGGTTCACCCCTCCACTTT	CASSQDTGYGSPLHF
TRBJ2-7	TRBV5-1	few	.	15	TGCGCCAGCAGCTTGGGTATGGGGTTCTCCTACGAGCAGTACTTC	CASSLGMGFSYEQYF
TRBJ1-2	TRBV7-2	few	.	13	TGTGCCAGCAGCCCGCAGACAGGAAATGGCTACACCTTC	CASSPQTGNGYTF
TRBJ1-6	TRBV5-1	.	TRBD1	15	TGCGCCAGCAGCTTGGCGGGACAGGGGAATTCACCCCTCCACTTT	CASSLAGQGNSPLHF
TRBJ2-3	TRBV12-3/TRBV12-4	few	TRBD2	14	TGTGCCAGCAGTCCCGGGGTTGCGGGGGGGGTGGAGTATTTT	CASSPGVAGGVEYF
TRBJ2-3	TRBV20-1	many	.	14	TGCAGTGCTAGTATGGCTGTCCCCACAGATACGCAGTATTTT	CSASMAVPTDTQYF
TRBJ1-4	TRBV15	few	.	17	TGTGCCACCAGCAGAGATCTCCTACAGGCAACTAATGAAAAACTGTTTTTT	CATSRDLLQATNEKLFF
TRBJ1-2	TRBV19	.	.	12	TGTGCCAGCCGGGACGTCAACTATGGCTACACCTTC	CASRDVNYGYTF
TRBJ2-1	TRBV10-3	.	.	13	TGTGCCATCCAGCCTAGCGAGGGGAATGAGCAGTTCTTC	CAIQPSEGNEQFF
TRBJ1-2	TRBV6-5	.	.	16	TGTGCCAGCAGTCTTACTCAGGGCTCCCCTGTGTATGGCTACACCTTC	CASSLTQGSPVYGYTF
TRBJ2-7	TRBV29-1	few	.	12	TGCAGCGTTCGACAAGACAGTTACGAGCAGTACTTC	CSVRQDSYEQYF
TRBJ2-1	TRBV20-1	.	.	18	TGCAGTGCTAGAGCTCTAGTTGCGGGCCTGAGCTCCTACAATGAGCAGTTCTTC	CSARALVAGLSSYNEQFF
TRBJ2-1	TRBV6-2/TRBV6-3	.	TRBD2	13	TGTGCCAGCTGGCTAGCGGGAGGGCTGGAGCAGTTCTTC	CASWLAGGLEQFF
TRBJ1-5	TRBV28	.	TRBD1	14	TGTGCCAGCAGTACAGGGGGTAGCAATCAGCCCCAGCATTTT	CASSTGGSNQPQHF
TRBJ1-2	TRBV3-1	.	.	14	TGTGCCAGCAGCCAAGATCTCAGGGTAGGGGGCTACACCTTC	CASSQDLRVGGYTF
TRBJ1-3	TRBV30	few	TRBD1	16	TGTGCCTGGAGTGCCCACCGGACAGGGTTTGGAAACACCATATATTTT	CAWSAHRTGFGNTIYF